This T cell receptor (beta chain) was sequenced during a study of T cell clonotyping in hematopoietic cell transplantation. The study, taken as a whole, reports: Recipient TCR diversity dropped after transplant; expanded clonotypes rose from day 30 to 180.

Described time point: recipient sample about 28 days before transplant, after cytoreduction. In germline, CDR1 is SGHTA, CDR2 FQGNSA. The CDR3 length is 13 residues. Trimming shortened V by 2 bases and J by 3 bases, and 8 bases separated the two germline ends. As to this clone: Its cognate antigen is unknown.

The data were produced by immunoSEQ multiplex PCR, yet TCRdb's version contains in-frame clones alone and is incomplete. Among some 40,000 clones, 85% were seen once, and the ten largest hold less than 3%. The chain joins TRBV7-2 to TRBJ2-7; perhaps TRBD1 as D (6 bases). The TCR was taken from a man in his sixties with acute myeloid leukemia. Some clones in this sample may be carry-over from other donors' samples. The material sequenced was peripheral blood mononuclear cells, taken before stem cell transplant. The CDR3 reads CASSLPGVYEQYF. The DNA for the CDR3 is TGTGCCAGCAGCTTACCAGGGGTCTACGAGCAGTACTTC.